The rows below give T cell receptor beta chains drawn from one sample of a study of cytomegalovirus exposure and HLA in healthy donors. Repertoires were generated with immunoSEQ multiplex PCR, while TCRdb's copy carries only in-frame clones and drops some. The sample has roughly 150,000 clones, about 82% seen once. Sample: PBMCs. Receptors were obtained from a male donor in good health and CMV-seronegative. The CDR3 runs from the conserved cysteine through the conserved F or W. D genes are given only for firm matches. Size values are once, few and many counts, or a class for expanded clones, and some rows have none.

>.|TRBV7-3|TRBD2|TRBJ2-1
CASSYRTSGSGNNEQFF
TGTGCCAGCAGCTACCGGACTAGCGGGAGTGGGAACAATGAGCAGTTCTTC
>.|TRBV30|TRBD2|TRBJ2-2
CAWSRGGTNTGELFF
TGTGCCTGGAGTCGGGGGGGGACGAACACCGGGGAGCTGTTTTTT
>few|TRBV6-1|.|TRBJ1-1
CASSEVPVRGVTEAFF
TGTGCCAGCAGTGAAGTTCCGGTCAGGGGAGTAACTGAAGCTTTCTTT
>.|TRBV6-5|.|TRBJ2-2
CASRPPGQNTGELFF
TGTGCCAGCAGACCTCCGGGACAGAACACCGGGGAGCTGTTTTTT
>.|TRBV9|.|TRBJ2-5
CASSAEGGEGETQYF
TGTGCCAGCAGCGCCGAAGGGGGTGAGGGAGAGACCCAGTACTTC
>.|TRBV10-3|.|TRBJ1-4
CAISESGRGNEKLFF
TGTGCCATCAGTGAGTCGGGGAGAGGCAATGAAAAACTGTTTTTT
>.|TRBV5-5|.|TRBJ1-1
CASSKDPMREAFF
TGTGCCAGCAGCAAAGACCCAATGAGGGAAGCTTTCTTT
>few|TRBV4-1|TRBD1|TRBJ2-6
CASSQDVDRVDGANVLTF
TGCGCCAGCAGCCAAGATGTGGACAGGGTGGATGGGGCCAACGTCCTGACTTTC
>.|TRBV6-4|TRBD1|TRBJ2-3
CASRTNPGQGTDTQYF
TGTGCCAGCAGGACTAATCCGGGACAGGGAACAGATACGCAGTATTTT
>.|TRBV9|TRBD1|TRBJ1-5
CASSERAQGVIGQPQHF
TGTGCCAGCAGCGAGAGGGCCCAGGGGGTAATCGGTCAGCCCCAGCATTTT
>few|TRBV4-1|TRBD1|TRBJ1-2
CASSQDVGRGHGGYTF
TGCGCCAGCAGCCAAGATGTCGGCAGGGGGCACGGTGGCTACACCTTC
>.|TRBV29-1|TRBD1|TRBJ1-1
CSVYRGTEAFF
TGCAGCGTTTACAGGGGTACTGAAGCTTTCTTT
>.|TRBV7-8|.|TRBJ1-4
CASSFPGAFEKLFF
TGTGCCAGCAGCTTCCCAGGGGCTTTTGAAAAACTGTTTTTT
>.|TRBV19|.|TRBJ1-3
CASSIRQGAGNTIYF
TGTGCCAGTAGTATTCGCCAAGGGGCTGGAAACACCATATATTTT
>.|TRBV7-2|.|TRBJ2-1
CASRPQESSYNEQFF
TGTGCCAGCAGACCACAGGAGAGCTCCTACAATGAGCAGTTCTTC
>.|TRBV19|TRBD1|TRBJ2-4
CASSILTGGIPRNIQYF
TGTGCCAGTAGTATTTTGACAGGGGGAATCCCCAGAAACATTCAGTACTTC
>.|TRBV5-1|.|TRBJ2-5
CASSLEGGGGETQYF
TGCGCCAGCAGCTTGGAAGGAGGGGGCGGTGAGACCCAGTACTTC
>.|TRBV5-1|TRBD1|TRBJ2-5
CASSLVLGSAGGQETQYF
TGCGCCAGCAGCTTGGTTTTAGGGTCGGCAGGGGGCCAAGAGACCCAGTACTTC
>.|TRBV23-1|.|TRBJ2-1
CASSPGNYNEQFF
TGCGCCAGCAGTCCCGGGAACTACAATGAGCAGTTCTTC
>.|TRBV19|.|TRBJ2-7
CASSPDSVSYEQYF
TGTGCCAGTAGTCCGGACAGTGTCTCCTACGAGCAGTACTTC